Described below is a single T cell receptor (beta chain) sequence and its context. Clones were read by immunoSEQ multiplex PCR, and TCRdb kept only the in-frame ones, dropping some. The table includes tens of thousands of clones, over 75% detected once. The CDR3 is made up of 15 amino acids. Trimming shortened V by 2 bases and J by 4 bases, and 14 bases separated the two germline ends. Germline V CDR1 and CDR2: MDHEN, SYDVKM. The data belong to a study of blood T cell repertoires in COVID-19. Material: peripheral blood. The J gene is TRBJ1-2, the V gene TRBV28, with D possibly matching TRBD1 (6 bases). This TCR was recovered from a human donor in a cohort sampled during active COVID-19. This CDR3 is CASSLIHQQGYGYTF. In DNA, the CDR3 is TGTGCCAGCAGTTTAATCCATCAACAGGGCTATGGCTACACCTTC.